This TCR beta chain was recovered during a study of T cell responses to AZD1222 COVID-19 vaccine. General observations from the study: Vaccine-associated CD4 TCRs ranged over spike, dominating at 160-218 and 743-854.

Produced via immunoSEQ multiplex PCR; TCRdb's table is partial and in-frame only. Of 55,000 to 70,000 clones in the sample, 80% are singletons; the top ten hold roughly an eighth. Comments on this clone: Its target is not known.

This CDR3 region has 13 residues. Germline V lookup: CDR1 SGHVS, CDR2 FQNEAQ. V shed 5 bases and J shed 7 bases, with 12 bases lying between them. The receptor was derived from an adult in good health. V and J are TRBV7-8 and TRBJ2-1, with a tentative D call TRBD1 (6 bases). Specimen: peripheral blood, collected on day 0 of AZD1222 vaccination. In DNA form, the CDR3 reads TGTGCCAGCAGCGTCTGGCAGGGGAATGAGCAGTTCTTC. Translation gives CASSVWQGNEQFF.